This T cell receptor (beta chain) was sequenced for a study of immune reconstitution after stem cell transplant in scleroderma (dated by TCRdb to about 2017). The library was generated by RT-PCR. Sequencing relied on an Illumina MiSeq. Using fastp at Q25 and MiXCR, TCRdb reprocessed the public reads and kept productive beta chains. One record per CDR3 amino acid sequence lists the most common genes and DNA. Recorded for this sample are a few thousand distinct CDR3 sequences; less than 10% of them occurred a single time. The top ten clonotypes cover 10% of the sample. CDR1 and CDR2 are drawn from the germline V gene (reference sequence): DFQATT, SNEGSKA. Trimming at the junction amounts to 3 bases on V and 6 bases on J, and the germline ends lie 11 bases apart. From its cysteine to its phenylalanine, the CDR3 spans 13 amino acids. The sequence is cut down to CDR3 DNA, 39 bases in frame from base 1. A remark on this clonotype: The antigen it binds to is not known. Base qualities are missing; no much larger clone stands one base away.

The clonotype originates from a male donor with systemic sclerosis. Specimen collection occurred before or after autologous hematopoietic stem cell transplantation (not recorded which). The chain uses TRBV20-1 and TRBJ2-2; no D segment can be confidently identified. The CDR3 protein is CSASLGRAGELFF. At the DNA level, the sequence is TGCAGTGCTAGCCTAGGTAGAGCCGGGGAGCTGTTTTTT.